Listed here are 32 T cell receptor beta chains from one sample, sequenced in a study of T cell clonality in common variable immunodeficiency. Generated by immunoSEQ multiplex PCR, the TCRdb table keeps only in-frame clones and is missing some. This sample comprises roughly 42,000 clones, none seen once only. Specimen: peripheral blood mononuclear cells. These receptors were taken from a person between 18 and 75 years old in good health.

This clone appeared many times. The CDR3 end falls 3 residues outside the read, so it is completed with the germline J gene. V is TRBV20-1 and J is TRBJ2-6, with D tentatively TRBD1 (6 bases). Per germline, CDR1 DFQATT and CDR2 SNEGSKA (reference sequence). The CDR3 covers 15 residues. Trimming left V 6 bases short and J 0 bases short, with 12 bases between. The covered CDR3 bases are TGCAGTGCCTCACCAGGGGACTCTGGGGCCAACGTC. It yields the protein CSASPGDSGANV. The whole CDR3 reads CSASPGDSGANVLTF.

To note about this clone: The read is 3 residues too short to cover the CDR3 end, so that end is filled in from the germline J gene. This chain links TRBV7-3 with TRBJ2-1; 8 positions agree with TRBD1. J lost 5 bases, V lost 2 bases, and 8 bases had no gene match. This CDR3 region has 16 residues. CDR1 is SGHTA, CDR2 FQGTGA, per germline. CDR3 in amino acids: CASSLFGGQGNNEQFF. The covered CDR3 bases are TGTGCCAGCAGCTTATTCGGCGGACAGGGTAACAATGAG.

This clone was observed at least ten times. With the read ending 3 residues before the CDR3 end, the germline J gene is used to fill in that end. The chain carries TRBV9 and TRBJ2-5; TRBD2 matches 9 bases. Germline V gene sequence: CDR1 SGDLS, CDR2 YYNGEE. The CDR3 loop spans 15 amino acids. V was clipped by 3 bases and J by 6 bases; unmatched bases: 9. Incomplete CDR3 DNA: TGTGCCAGCAGCGAAAGCGGGGGGCCCCCCCAGACC. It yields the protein CASSESGGPPQT. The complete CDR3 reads CASSESGGPPQTQYF.

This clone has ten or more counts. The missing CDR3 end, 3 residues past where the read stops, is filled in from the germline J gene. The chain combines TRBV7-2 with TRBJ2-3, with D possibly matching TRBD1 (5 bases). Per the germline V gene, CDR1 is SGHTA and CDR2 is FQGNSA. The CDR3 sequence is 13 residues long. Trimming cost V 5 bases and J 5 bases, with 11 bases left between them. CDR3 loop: CASSQGALDTQYF. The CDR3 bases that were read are TGTGCCAGCAGCCAAGGGGCATTAGATACG. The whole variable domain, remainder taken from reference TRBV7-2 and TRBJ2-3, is GAGVSQSPSNKVTEKGKDVELRCDPISGHTALYWYRQSLGQGLEFLIYFQGNSAPDKSGLPSDRFSAERTGGSVSTLTIQRTQQEDSAVYLCASSQGALDTQYFGPGTRLTVL.

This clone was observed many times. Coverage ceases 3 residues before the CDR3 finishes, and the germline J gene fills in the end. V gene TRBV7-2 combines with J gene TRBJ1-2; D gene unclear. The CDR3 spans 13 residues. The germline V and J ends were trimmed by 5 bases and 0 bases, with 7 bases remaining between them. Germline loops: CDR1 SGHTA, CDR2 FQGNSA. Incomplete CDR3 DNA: TGTGCCAGCAGCAGACAACCTAACTATGGC. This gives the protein CASSRQPNYG. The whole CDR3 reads CASSRQPNYGYTF.

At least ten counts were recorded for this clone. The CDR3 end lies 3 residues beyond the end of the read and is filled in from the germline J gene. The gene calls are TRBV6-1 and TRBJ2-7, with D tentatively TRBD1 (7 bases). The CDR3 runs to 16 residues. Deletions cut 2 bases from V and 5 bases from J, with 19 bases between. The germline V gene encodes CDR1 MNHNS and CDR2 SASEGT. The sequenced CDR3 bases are TGTGCCAGCAGTGAACAGGGGGGCGCGGGTCTGAACGAG. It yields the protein CASSEQGGAGLNE. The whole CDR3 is CASSEQGGAGLNEQYF.

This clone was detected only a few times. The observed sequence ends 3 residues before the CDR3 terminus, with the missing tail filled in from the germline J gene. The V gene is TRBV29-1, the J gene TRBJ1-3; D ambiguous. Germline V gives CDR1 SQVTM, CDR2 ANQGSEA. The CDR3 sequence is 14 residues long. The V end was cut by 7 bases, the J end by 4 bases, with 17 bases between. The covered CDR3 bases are TGCAGCGCCGAAATCACAATGCCAGGAAACACC. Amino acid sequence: CSAEITMPGNT. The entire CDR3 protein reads CSAEITMPGNTIYF.

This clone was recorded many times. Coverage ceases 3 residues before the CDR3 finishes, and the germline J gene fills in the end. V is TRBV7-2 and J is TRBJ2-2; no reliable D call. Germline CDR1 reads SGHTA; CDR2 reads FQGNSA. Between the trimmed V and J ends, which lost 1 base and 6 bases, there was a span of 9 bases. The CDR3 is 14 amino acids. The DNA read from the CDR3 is TGTGCCAGCAGCTTAGAAAAGGCGGCCGGGGAG. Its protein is CASSLEKAAGE. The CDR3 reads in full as CASSLEKAAGELFF.

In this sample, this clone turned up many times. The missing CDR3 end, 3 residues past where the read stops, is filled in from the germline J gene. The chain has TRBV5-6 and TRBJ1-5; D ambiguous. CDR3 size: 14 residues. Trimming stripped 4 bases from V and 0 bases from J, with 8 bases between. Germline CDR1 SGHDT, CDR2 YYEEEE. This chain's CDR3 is CASSPSDSNQPQHF. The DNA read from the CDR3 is TGTGCCAGCAGCCCCTCAGATAGCAATCAGCCC.

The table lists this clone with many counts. Incomplete CDR3 DNA: TGTGCCTGGCGCCTGGGACTAGCGGGGGGCCCACTCACC. Translation gives CAWRLGLAGGPLT. In full, the CDR3 is CAWRLGLAGGPLTQYF. J is TRBJ2-5 and V is TRBV30, with 15 bases aligning to TRBD2. The DNA ends 3 residues before the CDR3 does, and the rest of the CDR3 is filled in from the germline J gene. The CDR3 length is 16 residues. CDR1 and CDR2 (germline): GTSNPN, SVGIG (reference sequence).

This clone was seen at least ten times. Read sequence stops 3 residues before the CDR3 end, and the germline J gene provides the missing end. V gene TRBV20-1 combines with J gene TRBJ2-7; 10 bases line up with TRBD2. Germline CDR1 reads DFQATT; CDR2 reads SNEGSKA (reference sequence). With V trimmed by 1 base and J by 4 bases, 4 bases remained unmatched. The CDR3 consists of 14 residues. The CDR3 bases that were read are TGCAGTGCTAGAGGCGGGACTAGCGAATACGAG. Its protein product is CSARGGTSEYE. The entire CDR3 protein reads CSARGGTSEYEQYF.

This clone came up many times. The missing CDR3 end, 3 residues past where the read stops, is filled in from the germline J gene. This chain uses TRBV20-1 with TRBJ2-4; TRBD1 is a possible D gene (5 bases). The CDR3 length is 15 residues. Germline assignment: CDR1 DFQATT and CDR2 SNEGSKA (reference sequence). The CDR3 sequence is CSARSPTGAYYGQYF. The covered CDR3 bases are TGCAGTGCTAGATCTCCCACAGGAGCTTACTATGGT.

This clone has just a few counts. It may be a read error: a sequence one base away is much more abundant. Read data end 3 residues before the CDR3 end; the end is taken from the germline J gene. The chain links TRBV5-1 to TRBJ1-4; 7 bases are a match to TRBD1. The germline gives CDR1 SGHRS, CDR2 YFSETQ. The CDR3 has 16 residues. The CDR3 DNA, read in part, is TGCGCCAGCAGCTTGGAGATGGGGACAGATAATTCACCA. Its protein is CASSLEMGTDNSP. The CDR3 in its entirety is CASSLEMGTDNSPLFF. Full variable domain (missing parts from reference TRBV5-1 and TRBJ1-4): KAGVTQTPRYLIKTRGQQVTLSCSPISGHRSVSWYQQTPGQGLQFLFEYFSETQRNKGNFPGRFSGRQFSNSRSEMNVSTLELGDSALYLCASSLEMGTDNSPLFFGSGTQLSVL.

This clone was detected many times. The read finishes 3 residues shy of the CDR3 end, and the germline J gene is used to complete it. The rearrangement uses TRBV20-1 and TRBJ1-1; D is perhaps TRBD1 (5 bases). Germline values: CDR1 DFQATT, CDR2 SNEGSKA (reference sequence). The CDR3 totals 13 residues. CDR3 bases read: TGCAGTGCTAGAGATGCCAAACAGGCCGTG. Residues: CSARDAKQAV. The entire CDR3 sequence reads CSARDAKQAVAFF.

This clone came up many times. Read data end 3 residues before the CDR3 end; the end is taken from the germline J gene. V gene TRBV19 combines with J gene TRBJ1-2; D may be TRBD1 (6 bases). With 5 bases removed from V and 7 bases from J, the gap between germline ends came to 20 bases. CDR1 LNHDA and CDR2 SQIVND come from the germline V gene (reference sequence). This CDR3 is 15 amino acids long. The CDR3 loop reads CASSSTKGGRGGYTF. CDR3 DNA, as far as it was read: TGTGCCAGTAGTTCAACCAAGGGGGGGCGAGGTGGC.

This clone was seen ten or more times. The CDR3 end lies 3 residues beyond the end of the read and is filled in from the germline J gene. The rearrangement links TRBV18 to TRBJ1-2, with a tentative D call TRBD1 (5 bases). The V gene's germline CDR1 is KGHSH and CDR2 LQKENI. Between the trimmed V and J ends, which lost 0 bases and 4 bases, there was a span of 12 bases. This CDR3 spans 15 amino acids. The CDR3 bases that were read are TGTGCCAGCTCACCACCTGAAGGGGTCACCTATGGC. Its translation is CASSPPEGVTYG. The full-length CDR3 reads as CASSPPEGVTYGYTF.

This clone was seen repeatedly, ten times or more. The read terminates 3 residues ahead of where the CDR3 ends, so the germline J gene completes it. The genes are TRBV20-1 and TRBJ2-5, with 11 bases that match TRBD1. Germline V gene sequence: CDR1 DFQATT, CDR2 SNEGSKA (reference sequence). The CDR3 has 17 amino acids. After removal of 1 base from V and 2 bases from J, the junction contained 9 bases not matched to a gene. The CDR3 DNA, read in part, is TGCAGTGCTAGAGCCCCTCCGGGGGACAGGGGGCAAGAGACC. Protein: CSARAPPGDRGQET. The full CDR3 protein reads CSARAPPGDRGQETQYF.

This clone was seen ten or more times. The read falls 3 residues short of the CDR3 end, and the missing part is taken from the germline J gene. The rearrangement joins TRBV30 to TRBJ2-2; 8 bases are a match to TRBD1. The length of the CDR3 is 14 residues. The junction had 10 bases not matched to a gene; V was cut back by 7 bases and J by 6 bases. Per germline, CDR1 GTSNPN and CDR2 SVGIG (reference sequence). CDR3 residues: CASGGQGFAGELFF. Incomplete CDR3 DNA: TGTGCCTCGGGTGGACAGGGATTTGCCGGGGAG.

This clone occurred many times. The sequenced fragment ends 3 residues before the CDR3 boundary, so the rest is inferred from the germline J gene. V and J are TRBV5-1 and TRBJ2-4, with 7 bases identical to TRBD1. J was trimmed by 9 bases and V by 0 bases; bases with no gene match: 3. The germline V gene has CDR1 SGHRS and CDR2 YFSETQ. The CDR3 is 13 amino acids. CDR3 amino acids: CASSLDRGGIQYF. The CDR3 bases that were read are TGCGCCAGCAGCTTGGACAGGGGTGGCATT.

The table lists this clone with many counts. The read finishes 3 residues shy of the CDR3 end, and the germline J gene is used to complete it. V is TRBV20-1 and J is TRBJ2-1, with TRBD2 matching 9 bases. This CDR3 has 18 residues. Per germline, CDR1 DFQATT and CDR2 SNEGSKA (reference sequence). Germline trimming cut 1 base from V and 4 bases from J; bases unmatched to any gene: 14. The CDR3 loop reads CSARGLAGSYSRYNEQFF. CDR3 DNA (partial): TGCAGTGCTAGAGGGCTAGCGGGGTCATACAGTCGGTACAATGAG.

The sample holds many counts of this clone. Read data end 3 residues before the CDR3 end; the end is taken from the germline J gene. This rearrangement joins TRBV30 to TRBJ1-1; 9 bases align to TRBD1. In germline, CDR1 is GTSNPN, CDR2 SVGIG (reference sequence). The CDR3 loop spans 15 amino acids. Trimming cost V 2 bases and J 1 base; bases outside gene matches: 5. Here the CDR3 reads CAWSSHRGPNTEAFF. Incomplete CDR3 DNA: TGTGCCTGGAGTTCCCACAGGGGGCCGAACACTGAA.

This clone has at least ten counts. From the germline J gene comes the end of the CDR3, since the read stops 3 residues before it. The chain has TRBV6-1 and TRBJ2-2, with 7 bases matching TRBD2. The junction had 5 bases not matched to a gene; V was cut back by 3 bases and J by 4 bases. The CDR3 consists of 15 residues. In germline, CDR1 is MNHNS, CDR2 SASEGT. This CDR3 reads CASSEPGLLTGELFF. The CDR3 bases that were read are TGTGCCAGCAGTGAGCCGGGACTACTCACCGGGGAG.

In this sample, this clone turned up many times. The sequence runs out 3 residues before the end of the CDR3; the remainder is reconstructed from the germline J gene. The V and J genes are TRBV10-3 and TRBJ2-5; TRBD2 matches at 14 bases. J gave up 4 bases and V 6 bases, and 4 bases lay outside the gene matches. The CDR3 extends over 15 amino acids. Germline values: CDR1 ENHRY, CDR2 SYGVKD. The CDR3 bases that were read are TGTGCCATCAGATCCGGACTAGCGGGGGGAGAGACC. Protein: CAIRSGLAGGET. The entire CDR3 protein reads CAIRSGLAGGETQYF.

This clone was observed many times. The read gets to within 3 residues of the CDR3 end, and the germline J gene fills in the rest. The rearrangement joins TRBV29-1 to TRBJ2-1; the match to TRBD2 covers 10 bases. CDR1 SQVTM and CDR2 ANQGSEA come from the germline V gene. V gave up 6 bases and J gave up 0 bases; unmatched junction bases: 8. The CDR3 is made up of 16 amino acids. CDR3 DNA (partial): TGCAGCGTAACTAGCGGGGACACCATCTCCTACAATGAG. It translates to CSVTSGDTISYNE. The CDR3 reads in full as CSVTSGDTISYNEQFF.

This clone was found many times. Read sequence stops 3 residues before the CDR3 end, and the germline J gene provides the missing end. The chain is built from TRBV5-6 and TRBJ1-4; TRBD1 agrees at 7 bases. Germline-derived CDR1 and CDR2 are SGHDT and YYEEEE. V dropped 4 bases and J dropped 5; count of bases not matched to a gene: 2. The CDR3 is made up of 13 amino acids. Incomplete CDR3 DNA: TGTGCCAGCAGCACAGGGGAGAATGAAAAA. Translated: CASSTGENEK. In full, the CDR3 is CASSTGENEKLFF.

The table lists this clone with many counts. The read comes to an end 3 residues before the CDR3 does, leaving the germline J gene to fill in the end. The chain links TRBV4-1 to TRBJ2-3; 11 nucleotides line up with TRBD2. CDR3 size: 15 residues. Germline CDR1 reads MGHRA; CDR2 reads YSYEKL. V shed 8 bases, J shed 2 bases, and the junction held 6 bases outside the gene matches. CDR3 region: CASGGLAGTTDTQYF. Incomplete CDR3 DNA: TGCGCCAGCGGCGGACTAGCGGGTACCACAGATACG.

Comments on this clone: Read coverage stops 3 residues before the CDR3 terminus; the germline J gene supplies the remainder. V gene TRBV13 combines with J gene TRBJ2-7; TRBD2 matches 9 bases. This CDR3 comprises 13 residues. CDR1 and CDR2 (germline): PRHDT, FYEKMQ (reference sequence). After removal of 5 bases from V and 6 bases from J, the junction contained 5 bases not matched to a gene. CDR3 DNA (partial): TGTGCCAGCAGCCCCGTGCGGGGGGGCGAG. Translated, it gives CASSPVRGGE. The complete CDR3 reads CASSPVRGGEQYF.

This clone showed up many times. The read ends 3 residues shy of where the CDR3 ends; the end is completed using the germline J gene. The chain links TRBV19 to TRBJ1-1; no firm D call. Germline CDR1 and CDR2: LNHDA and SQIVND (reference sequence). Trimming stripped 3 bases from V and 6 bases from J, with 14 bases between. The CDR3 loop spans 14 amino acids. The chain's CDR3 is CASSIGQRRAEAFF. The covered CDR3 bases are TGTGCCAGTAGTATCGGGCAGCGGAGGGCTGAA. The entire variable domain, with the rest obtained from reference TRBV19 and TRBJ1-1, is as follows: DGGITQSPKYLFRKEGQNVTLSCEQNLNHDAMYWYRQDPGQGLRLIYYSQIVNDFQKGDIAEGYSVSREKKESFPLTVTSAQKNPTAFYLCASSIGQRRAEAFFGQGTRLTVV.

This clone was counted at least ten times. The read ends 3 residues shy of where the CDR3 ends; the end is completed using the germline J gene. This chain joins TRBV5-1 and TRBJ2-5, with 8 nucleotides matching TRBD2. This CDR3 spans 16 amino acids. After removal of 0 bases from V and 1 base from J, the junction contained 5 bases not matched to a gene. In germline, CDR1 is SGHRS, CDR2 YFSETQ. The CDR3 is CASSLAGGAPQETQYF. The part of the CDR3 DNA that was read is TGCGCCAGCAGCTTGGCCGGGGGGGCCCCCCAAGAGACC.

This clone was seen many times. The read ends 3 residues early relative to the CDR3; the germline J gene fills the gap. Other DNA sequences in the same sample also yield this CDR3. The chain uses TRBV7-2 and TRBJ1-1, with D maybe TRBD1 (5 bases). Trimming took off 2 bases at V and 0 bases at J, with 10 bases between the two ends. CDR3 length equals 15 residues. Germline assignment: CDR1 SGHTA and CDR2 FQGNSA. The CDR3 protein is CASSLRGQVNTEAFF. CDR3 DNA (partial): TGTGCCAGCAGCTTAAGGGGTCAAGTGAACACTGAA. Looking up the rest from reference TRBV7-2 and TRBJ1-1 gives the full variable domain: GAGVSQSPSNKVTEKGKDVELRCDPISGHTALYWYRQSLGQGLEFLIYFQGNSAPDKSGLPSDRFSAERTGGSVSTLTIQRTQQEDSAVYLCASSLRGQVNTEAFFGQGTRLTVV.

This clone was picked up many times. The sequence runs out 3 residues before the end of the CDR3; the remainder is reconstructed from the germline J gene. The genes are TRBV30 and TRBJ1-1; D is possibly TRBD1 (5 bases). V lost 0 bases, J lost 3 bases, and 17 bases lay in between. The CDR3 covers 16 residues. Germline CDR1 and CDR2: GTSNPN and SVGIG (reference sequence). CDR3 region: CAWSVSRGGRYTEAFF. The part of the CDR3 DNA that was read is TGTGCCTGGAGTGTGTCGAGGGGCGGAAGGTACACTGAA.

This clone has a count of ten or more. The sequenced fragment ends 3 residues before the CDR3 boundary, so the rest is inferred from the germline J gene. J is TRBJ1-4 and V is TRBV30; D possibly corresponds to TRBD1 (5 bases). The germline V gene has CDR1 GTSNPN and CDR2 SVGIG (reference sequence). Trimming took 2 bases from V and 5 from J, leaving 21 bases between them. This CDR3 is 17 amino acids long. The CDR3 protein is CAWSPTHPAGPNEKLFF. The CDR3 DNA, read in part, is TGTGCCTGGAGTCCCACGCACCCGGCAGGGCCGAATGAAAAA.